The 6 T cell receptor beta chains presented below share a single source sample, sequenced in a study of shared clonotypes between healthy human individuals. Method: immunoSEQ multiplex PCR; TCRdb's copy keeps in-frame clones and lacks some. The data contain about 490,000 clones, about 82% of them singletons. The material sequenced was PBMCs. The receptor source for this set is a woman between 40 and 50 years old in good health. Some clones in this sample may be carry-over from other donors' samples.

The rearrangement joins TRBV7-9 to TRBJ2-1; 8 bases are a match to TRBD2. V lost 6 bases and J lost 2; bases outside the gene matches: 9. The CDR3 is made up of 16 amino acids. In germline, CDR1 is SEHNR, CDR2 FQNEAQ (reference sequence). The CDR3 DNA sequence: TGTGCCAGCAGGGCTAGCGGGTATCCGACCTACAATGAGCAGTTCTTC. Translation: CASRASGYPTYNEQFF.

This chain connects TRBV9 to TRBJ2-7; D is perhaps TRBD1 or TRBD2 (5 bases each). This CDR3 comprises 13 residues. Germline values: CDR1 SGDLS, CDR2 YYNGEE. V was shortened by 3 bases and J by 3 bases, with 10 bases between the two germline ends. The CDR3 sequence is CASSARDGYEQYF. The CDR3 coding sequence is TGTGCCAGCAGCGCTCGGGACGGCTACGAGCAGTACTTC.

This chain connects TRBV21-1 to TRBJ2-7; the DNA was not compared with TRBD1, the D call given in the table. TRBV21-1 is tagged as a pseudogene. This CDR3 is 14 amino acids long. Written as DNA, the CDR3 is TGTGCCAGCAGCAGACGACAGGGGGGCTACGAGCAGTACTTC. Encoded protein: CASSRRQGGYEQYF.

This sequence joins TRBV28 and TRBJ1-5; D remains ambiguous. The germline CDR1 and CDR2 sequences are MDHEN and SYDVKM. The CDR3 totals 14 residues. V lost 5 bases and J lost 6, with 14 bases in between. The chain's CDR3 is CASSPLRVSQPQHF. The CDR3, as DNA: TGTGCCAGCAGTCCCCTACGGGTATCTCAGCCCCAGCATTTT.

This clone appeared once. This rearrangement joins TRBV2 to TRBJ2-3; 8 nucleotides line up with TRBD1. Germline-derived CDR1 and CDR2 are SNHLY and FYNNEI. V lost 5 bases, J lost 0 bases, and 7 bases stayed unmatched. The CDR3 contains 16 residues. The CDR3 coding sequence is TGTGCCAGCAGTCTCCGGACAGGGACTAGCACAGATACGCAGTATTTT. Its protein is CASSLRTGTSTDTQYF.

For this clone: Sequence at one end of the junction differs from germline and may be a read error. V and J are TRBV7-6 and TRBJ2-7; maybe TRBD2 (6 bases). This CDR3 spans 11 amino acids. Germline-derived CDR1 and CDR2 are SGHVS and FNYEAQ. The CDR3 reads CASSARREILF. As DNA, the CDR3 is TGTGCCAGCAGCGCACGACGGGAGATCTTGTTC.